The clone carrying this T cell receptor beta chain has more than one count but fewer than ten. Germline assignment: CDR1 KGHDR and CDR2 SFDVKD. This CDR3 spans 15 amino acids. V lost 4 bases to trimming and J lost 5 bases, with 16 bases between them. This record belongs to a study of blood T cell repertoires in COVID-19. Study-wide background: COVID-19 samples from acute and convalescent phases originated in the United States, Italy and Spain. T cells, B-cell-depleted T cells, or PBMCs supplied cDNA or gDNA.

Original analysis: Counts of nucleated cells, estimated from reference gene primer amplification, were obtained. Some clones are missing from TCRdb's copy, which holds only in-frame ones; the method was immunoSEQ multiplex PCR. From that table come the V and J calls and clone size; the DNA was used to work out D and trimming. The sample carries over 85,000 clones, under 85% recorded once. The sample taken for sequencing was peripheral blood. The chain combines TRBV24-1 with TRBJ2-5, with D possibly TRBD2 on 6 matching bases. The clonotype originates from a human donor in a cohort sampled during active COVID-19. Here the CDR3 DNA reads TGTGCCACCAGTGAACGGACATGGGAGGTGGAGACCCAGTACTTC. Amino acid sequence: CATSERTWEVETQYF.